The next 28 T cell receptor beta chains were all read from a single sample in a study of blood T cell repertoires in COVID-19. The repertoire was sequenced with immunoSEQ multiplex PCR; TCRdb's copy has only in-frame clones and lacks some. The sample shows roughly 430,000 clones, over 75% of them seen only once. Input material: PBMCs or T cells enriched from blood (not recorded which). All receptors come from a woman between 18 and 29 years old who had been exposed to COVID-19.

V and J are TRBV7-2 and TRBJ1-1; D not certain. Deletions cut 0 bases from V and 3 bases from J, with 11 bases between. The CDR3 sequence is 15 residues long. CDR1 SGHTA and CDR2 FQGNSA come from the germline V gene. The CDR3 is CASSLAGVAYTEAFF. CDR3 nucleotide sequence: TGTGCCAGCAGCTTAGCCGGGGTGGCTTACACTGAAGCTTTCTTT.

The chain has TRBV29-1 and TRBJ2-1, with TRBD1 identical over 7 bases. Losses at the gene ends were 6 bases for V and 9 bases for J; bases not matched to a gene: 8. The length of the CDR3 is 12 residues. Germline values: CDR1 SQVTM, CDR2 ANQGSEA. The CDR3 sequence is CSVYDRASEQFF. The CDR3 DNA sequence: TGCAGCGTCTATGACAGGGCCAGTGAGCAGTTCTTC.

The CDR3: CASRNYNRGRLYGYTF. The DNA for the CDR3 is TGTGCCAGCCGAAACTATAACAGGGGGCGCCTCTATGGCTACACCTTC. The chain uses TRBV28 and TRBJ1-2, with 9 positions matching TRBD1. The CDR3 is 16 amino acids. The junction had 14 bases not matched to a gene; V was cut back by 8 bases and J by 4 bases. Germline loops: CDR1 MDHEN, CDR2 SYDVKM.

This chain links TRBV4-1 with TRBJ2-3; the match to TRBD2 covers 10 bases. Unmatched junction bases numbered 9, after V lost 5 bases and J lost 4 bases. From germline, CDR1 is MGHRA and CDR2 YSYEKL. CDR3 length equals 16 residues. The CDR3, as DNA: TGCGCCAGCAGCTCAAGGACAGCGGGGGGGCCAGATACGCAGTATTTT. Translating gives CASSSRTAGGPDTQYF.

This clone was detected a few times. The genes are TRBV5-4 and TRBJ2-1; 13 bases line up with TRBD2. The CDR3 loop spans 18 amino acids. J gave up 0 bases and V 4 bases, and 7 bases lay outside the gene matches. The germline gives CDR1 SGHNT, CDR2 YYREEE (reference sequence). In DNA form, the CDR3 reads TGTGCCAGCAGCCCGGGACTAGCGGGGCCCAGCTCCTACAATGAGCAGTTCTTC. It specifies CASSPGLAGPSSYNEQFF. Filled out from reference TRBV5-4 and TRBJ2-1, the complete variable domain reads ETGVTQSPTHLIKTRGQQVTLRCSSQSGHNTVSWYQQALGQGPQFIFQYYREEENGRGNFPPRFSGLQFPNYSSELNVNALELDDSALYLCASSPGLAGPSSYNEQFFGPGTRLTVL.

This clone was found once. This chain joins TRBV7-2 and TRBJ2-7; D may be TRBD2 (5 bases). Trimming removed 5 bases from V and 5 bases from J, with 13 bases in between. The germline V gene has CDR1 SGHTA and CDR2 FQGNSA. This CDR3 has 13 amino acids. The chain's CDR3 is CASSARTFDEQYF. CDR3 sequence (DNA): TGTGCCAGCAGCGCACGGACTTTTGACGAGCAGTACTTC.

The chain is built from TRBV7-8 and TRBJ2-1, with 9 bases identical to TRBD2. Germline values: CDR1 SGHVS, CDR2 FQNEAQ. V trimming: 1 base; J trimming: 7 bases; junction bases outside the gene matches: 11. The CDR3 has 17 residues. The CDR3 DNA reads as TGTGCCAGCAGCTTAGACGTCGGGCTAGCGGGGAAAAATGAGCAGTTCTTC. This gives the protein CASSLDVGLAGKNEQFF.

This clone was observed a single time. J is TRBJ1-3 and V is TRBV28; D possibly corresponds to TRBD1 (5 bases). CDR1 MDHEN and CDR2 SYDVKM come from the germline V gene. The V gene lost 3 bases and the J gene lost 2 bases, with 11 bases spanning the gap. The CDR3 is 15 amino acids. Here the CDR3 DNA reads TGTGCCAGCAGTTTCGCGGGGGTGGCTGGAAACACCATATATTTT. It translates to CASSFAGVAGNTIYF.

This clone was observed a few times. The CDR3 sequence is CAWSVGTDNEQFF. In DNA form, the CDR3 reads TGTGCCTGGAGTGTGGGGACAGACAATGAGCAGTTCTTC. The chain recombines TRBV30 with TRBJ2-1; 7 bases are a match to TRBD1. The CDR3 totals 13 residues. CDR1 and CDR2 (germline): GTSNPN, SVGIG (reference sequence). V was pared by 0 bases and J by 5 bases, with 1 base of the junction left unmatched.

This chain joins TRBV7-9 and TRBJ1-6, with a possible D match to TRBD1 (6 bases). The V and J ends lost 1 base and 9 bases respectively, with 10 bases between them. The CDR3 extends over 14 amino acids. The germline CDR1 and CDR2 sequences are SEHNR and FQNEAQ (reference sequence). In DNA form, the CDR3 reads TGTGCCAGCAGCTTAGTACAGGGAAGTTCACCCCTCCACTTT. It translates to CASSLVQGSSPLHF.

The chain employs TRBV11-2 and TRBJ1-6, with D perhaps matching TRBD1 (6 bases). CDR3 length equals 15 residues. CDR1 and CDR2 (germline): SGHAT, FQNNGV. V shed 0 bases and J shed 8 bases, with 11 bases lying between them. The CDR3 reads CASSLDTGWYSPLHF. The CDR3 coding sequence is TGTGCCAGCAGCTTAGATACAGGGTGGTATTCACCCCTCCACTTT.

The J gene is TRBJ2-7, the V gene TRBV4-2; D gene uncertain. Trimming cost V 0 bases and J 3 bases, with 9 bases left between them. The CDR3 is made up of 14 amino acids. Germline loops: CDR1 LGHNA, CDR2 YNFKEQ. For the CDR3, the DNA is TGTGCCAGCAGCCAAGATGTAACAGACTACGAGCAGTACTTC. Translated, it gives CASSQDVTDYEQYF.

A single count supports this clone. The rearrangement links TRBV6-5 to TRBJ2-7, with a possible D match to TRBD2 (6 bases). V was clipped by 7 bases and J by 8 bases, with 21 bases between them. Germline V gene sequence: CDR1 MNHEY, CDR2 SVGAGI. The CDR3 runs 14 residues. The CDR3 bases are TGTGCCAGCACCACCTCGGGACTTTCTTTGAAGCAGTACTTC. Its protein is CASTTSGLSLKQYF.

The J gene is TRBJ2-1, the V gene TRBV27; D is perhaps TRBD2 (5 bases). The CDR3 spans 13 residues. Germline V gene data show CDR1 as MNHEY and CDR2 as SMNVEV (reference sequence). Trimming took off 8 bases at V and 4 bases at J, with 12 bases between the two ends. Here the CDR3 DNA reads TGTGCCAGCGCGGCTAGCTCGTACAATGAGCAGTTCTTC. Its protein is CASAASSYNEQFF.

The chain combines TRBV18 with TRBJ1-5; possible D gene TRBD1, 6 bases. CDR1 and CDR2 from the germline V gene are KGHSH and LQKENI. V lost 4 bases to trimming and J lost 3 bases, with 10 bases between them. The CDR3 runs to 14 residues. The CDR3 spells CASSQQGSNQPQHF. CDR3 bases: TGTGCCAGCTCACAACAGGGTTCCAATCAGCCCCAGCATTTT.

The CDR3 here is CSATSSYEQYF. The CDR3 bases are TGCAGTGCTACGAGCTCCTACGAGCAGTACTTC. V usage is TRBV20-1 and J usage is TRBJ2-7; D remains unclear. The CDR3 has 11 amino acids. The V end lost 4 bases, the J end lost 0 bases, and 4 bases lay between the germline ends. Looked up from germline, CDR1 is DFQATT and CDR2 is SNEGSKA (reference sequence).

The CDR3 bases are TGTGCCAGCAGAGGACAGGGGAGGAGGGTTGAAGCTTTCTTT. It encodes CASRGQGRRVEAFF. This rearrangement joins TRBV6-5 to TRBJ1-1; 9 bases line up with TRBD1. V shed 6 bases and J 7 bases; nucleotides not matched to a gene: 9. Germline V gene data show CDR1 as MNHEY and CDR2 as SVGAGI. The length of the CDR3 is 14 residues.

This clone was seen a single time. The chain joins TRBV11-3 to TRBJ1-2; 8 bases match TRBD1. The CDR3 is made up of 13 amino acids. Germline assignment: CDR1 SGHNT and CDR2 YENEEA. Trimming took 6 bases from V and 5 from J; bases not matched to a gene: 5. The CDR3 DNA is TGTGCCAGCAGTTCCGGACAGGGTTATGGCTACACCTTC. Protein: CASSSGQGYGYTF.

The V and J genes are TRBV5-6 and TRBJ1-4, with TRBD1 matching over 7 bases. Germline loops: CDR1 SGHDT, CDR2 YYEEEE. The CDR3 contains 14 residues. The V segment lost 4 bases and the J segment 3 bases; nucleotides outside the gene matches: 3. The CDR3 nucleotides read TGTGCCAGCAGCGTCCAGGGGGCTAATGAAAAACTGTTTTTT. This sequence encodes CASSVQGANEKLFF.

The V gene is TRBV2, the J gene TRBJ1-5; no definite D call. The V and J ends lost 4 bases and 5 bases respectively, with 9 bases between them. CDR3 length equals 13 residues. The germline gives CDR1 SNHLY, CDR2 FYNNEI. The CDR3 loop reads CASSGRRDQPQHF. The DNA for the CDR3 is TGTGCCAGCAGTGGGCGACGGGATCAGCCCCAGCATTTT.

The V call is TRBV28, the J call TRBJ2-1; 15 nucleotides line up with TRBD2. The CDR3 loop spans 18 amino acids. Per the germline V gene, CDR1 is MDHEN and CDR2 is SYDVKM. After removal of 3 bases from V and 7 bases from J, the junction contained 10 bases not matched to a gene. The CDR3 loop reads CASSFWPGLAGGGNEQFF. CDR3 bases: TGTGCCAGCAGTTTTTGGCCGGGACTAGCGGGGGGCGGGAATGAGCAGTTCTTC.

The chain links TRBV28 to TRBJ1-6; 9 bases align to TRBD1. Per germline, CDR1 MDHEN and CDR2 SYDVKM. This CDR3 has 12 residues. The CDR3 is CASGTGTSPLHF. CDR3 sequence (DNA): TGTGCGTCCGGGACAGGGACTTCACCCCTCCACTTT.

The chain links TRBV11-1 to TRBJ1-1; no clear D gene. This CDR3 contains 13 residues. Trimming pared 6 bases from V and 11 bases from J, leaving 19 bases between. The V gene's germline CDR1 is SGHAT and CDR2 FQDESV (reference sequence). CDR3 residues: CASRQRAQDSAFF. The CDR3 nucleotides are TGTGCCAGCAGACAGAGGGCGCAGGATTCGGCTTTCTTT.

The gene calls are TRBV30 and TRBJ1-2, with 8 bases matching TRBD1. V was clipped by 3 bases and J by 4 bases; unmatched bases: 16. The CDR3 covers 17 residues. Germline V gives CDR1 GTSNPN, CDR2 SVGIG (reference sequence). The CDR3 here is CAWSYSGGVFRIYGYTF. In DNA form, the CDR3 reads TGTGCCTGGAGCTACTCAGGGGGCGTTTTCCGAATCTATGGCTACACCTTC.

The chain links TRBV6-5 to TRBJ2-1; 7 nucleotides match TRBD2. Per germline, CDR1 MNHEY and CDR2 SVGAGI. CDR3 length equals 15 residues. J was trimmed by 9 bases and V by 3 bases; bases with no gene match: 11. The CDR3 sequence is CASSYSQFPGGEQFF. CDR3 DNA sequence: TGTGCCAGCAGTTATTCGCAGTTCCCGGGGGGTGAGCAGTTCTTC.

The chain links TRBV27 to TRBJ2-7; 11 bases are a match to TRBD1. Germline CDR1 and CDR2: MNHEY and SMNVEV (reference sequence). This CDR3 spans 15 amino acids. The V gene end was trimmed by 5 bases and the J gene end by 3 bases; junction bases not matched to a gene: 6. The CDR3 nucleotides are TGTGCCAGCAGTCCCCGGGACAGGGGGTTCTACGAGCAGTACTTC. This sequence encodes CASSPRDRGFYEQYF.

A single count supports this clone. The rearrangement uses TRBV15 and TRBJ2-7; no clear D gene. The V gene's germline CDR1 is LNHNV and CDR2 YYDKDF (reference sequence). V was trimmed by 5 bases and J by 4 bases, leaving 12 bases between them. The CDR3 extends over 13 amino acids. The CDR3 DNA reads TGTGCCACCAGCCACATCTTACCTTACGAGCAGTACTTC. Translated, it gives CATSHILPYEQYF.

The CDR3 DNA sequence: TGTGCCAGCAGTTCCGACTGGAATACGCAGTATTTT. Translating gives CASSSDWNTQYF. J is TRBJ2-3 and V is TRBV6-2 or TRBV6-3; no clear D. This CDR3 is built from 12 residues. Germline lookup yields CDR1 MNHEY and CDR2 SVGEGT. V lost 4 bases, J lost 7 bases, and 9 bases lay in between.